Listed here are 5 T cell receptor beta chains from one sample, sequenced in a study of radiation and T cells in renal cell carcinoma. The treatment: treatment-naive control, cytoreductive nephrectomy. Profiled with immunoSEQ multiplex PCR; TCRdb holds only in-frame clones, not every one. The sample gives roughly 5,000 clones, around two thirds of which show up once; less than 30% is in the top ten. Sequenced material: tumor tissue, taken from a patient whose treatment was nephrectomy without radiotherapy. Source of these receptors: a human donor with renal cell carcinoma.

The rearrangement links TRBV11-2 to TRBJ2-3, with no clear D. The CDR3 spans 16 residues. V was trimmed by 1 base and J by 3 bases, leaving 14 bases between them. CDR1 is SGHAT, CDR2 FQNNGV, per germline. Here the CDR3 DNA reads TGTGCCAGCAGCTTAGCTGGCTCCGTGTTGACAGATACGCAGTATTTT. Protein sequence: CASSLAGSVLTDTQYF. The entire variable domain, with the rest obtained from reference TRBV11-2 and TRBJ2-3, is as follows: EAGVAQSPRYKIIEKRQSVAFWCNPISGHATLYWYQQILGQGPKLLIQFQNNGVVDDSQLPKDRFSAERLKGVDSTLKIQPAKLEDSAVYLCASSLAGSVLTDTQYFGPGTRLTVL.

This chain joins TRBV27 and TRBJ2-1, with 11 bases fitting TRBD2. This CDR3 is built from 16 residues. The ends lost 5 bases at V and 0 bases at J; junction bases unmatched: 3. Germline values: CDR1 MNHEY, CDR2 SMNVEV (reference sequence). The CDR3: CASSTTSGVSYNEQFF. The CDR3 bases are TGTGCCAGCAGTACGACTAGCGGGGTCTCCTACAATGAGCAGTTCTTC.

Only a few counts were recorded for this clone. The chain couples TRBV1 to TRBJ2-2; the D segment call TRBD2 is taken from the table without a DNA check. TRBV1 is flagged as a pseudogene. The CDR3 length is 21 residues. The CDR3 loop reads CTSSSSRAGGPSPTNTGELFF. As DNA, the CDR3 is TGCACCAGCAGCTCGTCACGAGCGGGAGGGCCCTCCCCCACGAACACCGGGGAGCTGTTTTTT.

In its sample, this clone is large (0.1 to 1%). The chain is built from TRBV4-2 and TRBJ1-2; no clear D gene. Trimming cost V 2 bases and J 0 bases, with 10 bases left between them. CDR1 is LGHNA, CDR2 YNFKEQ, per germline. CDR3 length equals 15 residues. Written as DNA, the CDR3 is TGTGCCAGCAGCCAAAGGAGGGAACCTAACTATGGCTACACCTTC. Amino acid sequence: CASSQRREPNYGYTF.

This chain joins TRBV11-2 and TRBJ1-5, with D tentatively TRBD1 (5 bases). CDR1 SGHAT and CDR2 FQNNGV come from the germline V gene. The V gene lost 1 base and the J gene lost 4 bases, with 8 bases spanning the gap. CDR3 length: 14 amino acids. For the CDR3, the DNA is TGTGCCAGCAGCTTAGGGACATCGAATCAGCCCCAGCATTTT. This codes for CASSLGTSNQPQHF. Complete variable domain (other parts from reference TRBV11-2 and TRBJ1-5): EAGVAQSPRYKIIEKRQSVAFWCNPISGHATLYWYQQILGQGPKLLIQFQNNGVVDDSQLPKDRFSAERLKGVDSTLKIQPAKLEDSAVYLCASSLGTSNQPQHFGDGTRLSIL.